This TCR beta chain derives from a study of cytomegalovirus exposure and HLA in healthy donors (dated by TCRdb to 2017 to 2019). With regard to the full study: In an earlier analysis of 587 of the donors, approximately 300 Gb of sequence data and just under 120 million unique TCR beta sequences from about 190 million T cells were reported. Because of strong linkage in the cohort, roughly five DR-DQ haplotypes were treated as single units for association and clustering. An early release covering just under 650 HLA-typed donors comprised about 320 gigabases of sequencing data and 85 million or so unique TCR sequences. High-throughput TCR immunosequencing, statistical association of individual TCRs with disease status, and machine learning were combined to predict cytomegalovirus infection status. A later analysis re-analyzed previously published TCR beta repertoires from 660 or so donors and added high-resolution HLA genotyping to study TCR occurrence patterns. Besides the first cohort of 550 to 750 subjects, a separate validation cohort made up of 120 different subjects was used. Class I and class II HLA loci were covered by the typing at four-digit resolution. The aim of the study was to test whether cataloging public T cell receptors could identify signatures of past pathogen exposure. To decide whether each TCR beta V gene segment behaved as functional or pseudogenic, an earlier analysis of some 580 of the donors relied on high-throughput TCR beta sequencing. In the later analysis, no new phenotypic data were used to find candidate immune exposures; instead, reliance was placed on TCR beta sequences and their occurrence across donors. Across 398 genotyped donors of the cohort, an average of about 240,000 unique TCR beta nucleotide sequences per donor were sequenced, and approximately 17% of those sequences were non-productive. Of the 300 to 500 genotyped donors, roughly 80% were placed in the genetic ancestry cluster associated with self-reported Caucasian donors. All discovery cohort repertoires had been generated using a single sequencing platform. Genome-wide SNP genotypes for about three fifths of the roughly 700 donors were used in a later genetic analysis, which treated that subset as a discovery cohort. The T cell repertoires of 670 or so subjects were profiled by immunosequencing and related to cytomegalovirus serostatus. Typing coverage differed by locus: A, B, C, DRB1 and DQB1 were typed in roughly 620-630 donors, DQA1 in 522, DPA1 in around 600, and DPB1 in just under 490. Donor age, sex, ethnicity and CMV serostatus were collected together with the repertoire data. Beyond this particular receptor, the publication reports: When HLA alleles, especially DR and DQ, strongly co-occurred, TCR associations were difficult to assign to individual alleles. Because the 87-base-pair reads could not distinguish some IMGT-functional V segments, including TRBV6-2 and TRBV6-3, those segments were excluded. The presence/absence analyses assumed that sequencing depth was roughly uniform across donors, and that assumption may not be true. Because counts were too low, seventeen rarely observed V segments, including chromosome 9 orphons, were left out of the earlier analysis of 500 to 650 of the donors. HLA typing was unavailable for some donors at each locus, so association tests used only the typed subset. The authors suggested that the approach could potentially be extended to other disease states and immunological phenotypes. At a false discovery rate of 0.05, a later analysis linked fewer than 20,000 TCR beta sequences to specific HLA alleles. An association between a missense DCLRE1C variant and V-gene and J-gene trimming of TCR beta chains was found in a later genetic analysis and replicated in an independent cohort. According to a later analysis, most CMV-associated TCR beta chains appeared to be HLA-restricted, and the HLA associations seemed to be driven largely by CMV exposure. Across donors, most TCR sequences were observed very rarely, whereas some public TCRs were present in many individuals. For the cohort, immune exposure information was limited to CMV serostatus. Only TCR beta chains were sequenced in this cohort, and the absence of alpha or paired-chain data limited detectable features. A later analysis reported that several top co-occurrence clusters appeared linked to parvovirus B19, influenza, CMV and Epstein-Barr virus. In an earlier analysis of around 600 of the donors, most TCR beta V segments were observed in productive rearrangements about 87% or about 30% of the time, broadly matching IMGT annotations. A total of fewer than 200 TCR beta chains were listed by the study as associated with cytomegalovirus. A further reported finding was that TCR beta sequences accurately predicted the HLA-A and HLA-B alleles for most subjects in the first cohort. In a later analysis, TCR association rates were found to vary across HLA loci, with the most associated TCRs seen for DRB1 alleles and the fewest for HLA-C alleles. According to a later genetic analysis, donors in an Asian-associated ancestry cluster had fewer N-insertions in productive TCRs than the approximately 650-donor mean. The classifier was reported to diagnose cytomegalovirus status with high specificity and sensitivity in both the original and validation cohorts. A few of the identified cytomegalovirus-associated TCR beta chains were confirmed in vitro to be specific for cytomegalovirus antigens. A cluster of highly shared sequence variants was judged likely to be a technical artifact of the sequencing pipeline. In a later analysis, HLA-associated TCR beta chains were found to be more clonally expanded and to have lower generation probabilities than equally common non-associated chains. Correlated functional status among segregating V segments might reflect linkage disequilibrium, but an unknown experimental factor could not be ruled out.

The cohort was made up of around 720 healthy bone marrow donors. At the time of sampling, all cohort members were nominally healthy, though unrecorded immune exposures were likely present. The donor was CMV seronegative and belonged to the group of more than 300 seronegative cohort members. Each donor provided a peripheral blood sample, and peripheral blood mononuclear cells were used for TCR beta sequencing. The Qiagen DNeasy Blood Extraction Kit was used to extract genomic DNA from the blood cell samples. V drops 4 bases and J drops 4 bases, leaving 4 bases in between. Inclusive of the bounding cysteine and phenylalanine, the CDR3 is 11 residues long. The sequence is cut down to CDR3 DNA, 33 bases in frame from base 1. The library was produced with the immunoSEQ multiplex PCR assay. A mixture of 60 forward primers for TCR Vbeta segments and 13 reverse primers for TCR Jbeta segments was used in the multiplex PCR. A multiplex PCR assay on genomic DNA amplified the CDR3 region of rearranged TCR beta genes. The Illumina HiSeq System was used to sequence the amplified TCR beta libraries as 87-base-pair reads. Per the authors' processing: A later analysis counted around 72 million unique TCR beta chains across the roughly 700 repertoires, and roughly 10 million of these chains were shared by at least two donors. A nearest-neighbor algorithm error-corrected the raw reads and collapsed the reads into unique sequences, merging closely related sequences to remove PCR and sequencing errors. Alignment of CDR3 sequences to IMGT reference sequences was used to assign V, D and J gene segments. For a sequence to be retained, a match of at least six nucleotides was required to both a V gene segment and a J gene segment. A rearrangement was called productive if the CDR3 had no stop codons and remained in frame with V and J, and every other rearrangement was called non-productive. CDR3 was defined by IMGT convention, running from the second conserved V-encoded cysteine to the conserved J-encoded phenylalanine. Sequences without an unambiguous match to a single V gene segment were excluded from the earlier analysis of several hundred of the donors. In an earlier analysis of a few hundred of the donors, V segments were called functional above 56.7% productive rearrangements and were called segregating when the between-donor standard deviation exceeded 5%. A statistical classification framework was built to diagnose cytomegalovirus status from the catalog of TCR beta chain sequences. V and J gene assignment, in a later analysis, came from comparing TCR nucleotide sequences with IMGT/GENE-DB human TR gene sequences. A later analysis assigned CDR3 sequences and most-parsimonious VDJ recombination scenarios with the TCRdist pipeline. In a later analysis, every TCR beta chain was defined by the combination of its CDR3 amino acid sequence and its V-gene family, and reads without a unique V-gene family were dropped. In a later analysis, 500 to 700 highly shared, low-generation-probability nucleotide sequences were removed to address suspected cross-contamination and a sequencing artifact. In a later analysis, a clonal expansion index was calculated for each public chain from normalized within-repertoire ranks of inferred template counts. In a later analysis, generation probabilities were computed using a VDJ recombination model fitted to out-of-frame rearrangements, and the results were checked against IGoR. Hypergeometric tests were used in a later analysis to score TCR-TCR, TCR-HLA and TCR-CMV co-occurrence, with a repertoire-size bias correction applied to the TCR pairs. A later analysis estimated false discovery rates by permuting HLA or CMV assignments 20 times. In a later analysis, co-occurring TCRs were grouped using DBSCAN, and TCRdist sequence similarity was added for clustering within HLA-allele-positive subsets. Repertoires with fewer than 30,000 or more than 120,000 public chains, plus five repertoires with anomalous nucleotide sharing, were excluded from co-occurrence clustering. As stored in TCRdb, this immuneACCESS dataset retains in-frame rearrangements with V and J assigned. A fraction of the clones does not appear; measured against another copy, unresolved V genes explain less than half of the discrepancy, and the remainder lacks a known reason. The DNA was the basis for D and trimming; V, J and clone size are from that table. In all, the sample holds about 150,000 clones, and about 81% of those were seen once. The ten largest clones represent 7% of the sample.

Notes on this clone: The antigen it binds to is not known. No base qualities exist here, and no much larger clone lies one base off it.

The chain joins TRBV5-3 to TRBJ2-3, with the D gene not confidently named. TRBV5-3 is sorted into the ORF group, with uncertain function. The sequenced material came from PBMCs. This TCR was sampled from a young man in good health and CMV-seronegative. The nucleotide sequence reads TGTGCCAGAAGCGAGGCAGATACGCAGTATTTT. Its coded protein is CARSEADTQYF.